The sequence of this T cell receptor beta chain was determined in a study of CD8 T cells in ankylosing spondylitis. Germline V lookup: CDR1 DFQATT, CDR2 SNEGSKA (reference sequence). The CDR3 is made up of 12 amino acids. V lost 4 bases and J lost 8, with 11 bases in between. Study-wide results and limits: Some of the motif variants had earlier been found in reactive arthritis patients' fluid and blood. Blood of patients with ankylosing spondylitis appeared to be characterized by a TCR beta motif of roughly eight highly homologous variants. Reports say disease-linked clones showed up significantly more in matched ankylosing spondylitis synovial fluid.

Library preparation for TCR beta used quantitative 5'-RACE with molecular barcodes. In TCRdb, the 5' RACE reads were re-called with MiXCR into one record per CDR3 protein. The profile covers some 840,000 distinct CDR3 sequences, with about 12% appearing a single time and about 0.5% taken by the ten largest. On this clonotype: What it recognizes is unknown.

Sample: blood, either unsorted or a sorted T cell fraction (not recorded which). The V and J genes are TRBV20-1 and TRBJ1-4; TRBD1 is a possible D gene (6 bases). This TCR derives from a male donor with ankylosing spondylitis. The CDR3 loop reads CSATRGGEKLFF. Written as DNA, the CDR3 is TGCAGTGCTACCAGGGGAGGAGAAAAACTGTTTTTT.